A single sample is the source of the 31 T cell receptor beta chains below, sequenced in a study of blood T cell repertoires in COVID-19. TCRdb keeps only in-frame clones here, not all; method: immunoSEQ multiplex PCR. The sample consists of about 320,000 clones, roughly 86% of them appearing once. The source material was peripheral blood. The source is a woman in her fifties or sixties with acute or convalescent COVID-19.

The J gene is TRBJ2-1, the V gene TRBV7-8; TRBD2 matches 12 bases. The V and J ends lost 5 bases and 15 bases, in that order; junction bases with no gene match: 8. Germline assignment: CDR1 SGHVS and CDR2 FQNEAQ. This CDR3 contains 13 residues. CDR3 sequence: CASSQRTSGNTFF. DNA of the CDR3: TGTGCCAGCAGCCAAAGGACTAGCGGGAATACGTTCTTC.

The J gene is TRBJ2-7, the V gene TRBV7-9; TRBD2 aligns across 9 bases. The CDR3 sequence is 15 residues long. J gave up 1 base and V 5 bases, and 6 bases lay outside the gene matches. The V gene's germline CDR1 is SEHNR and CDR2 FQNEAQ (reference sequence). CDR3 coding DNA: TGTGCCAGCAGCACCAGTAGCGGGAGTTCCTACGAGCAGTACTTC. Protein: CASSTSSGSSYEQYF.

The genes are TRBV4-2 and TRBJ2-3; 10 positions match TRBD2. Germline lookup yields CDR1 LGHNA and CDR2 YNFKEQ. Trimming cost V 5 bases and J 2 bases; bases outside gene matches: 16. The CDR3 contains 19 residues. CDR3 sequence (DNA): TGTGCCAGCAGCGGGGGGCCGATAGCGGGAGGAACGTTCACAGATACGCAGTATTTT. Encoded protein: CASSGGPIAGGTFTDTQYF.

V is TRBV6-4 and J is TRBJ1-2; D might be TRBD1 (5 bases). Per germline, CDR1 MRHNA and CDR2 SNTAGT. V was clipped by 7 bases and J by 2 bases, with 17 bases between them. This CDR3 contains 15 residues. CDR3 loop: CASKSRGNRNYGYTF. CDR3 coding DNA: TGTGCCAGCAAGTCTCGGGGGAACCGAAACTATGGCTACACCTTC.

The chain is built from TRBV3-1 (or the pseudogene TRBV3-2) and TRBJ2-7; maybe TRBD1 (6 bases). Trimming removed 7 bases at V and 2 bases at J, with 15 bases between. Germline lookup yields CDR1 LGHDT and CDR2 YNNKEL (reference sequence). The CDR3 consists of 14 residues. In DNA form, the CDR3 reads TGTGCCAGCACACAGGGATTCTTTACCTACGAGCAGTACTTC. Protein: CASTQGFFTYEQYF.

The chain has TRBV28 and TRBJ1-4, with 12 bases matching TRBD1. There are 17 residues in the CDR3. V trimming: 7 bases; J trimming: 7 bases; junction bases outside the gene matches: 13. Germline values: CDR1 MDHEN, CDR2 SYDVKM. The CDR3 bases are TGTGCCAGCACCCTCCAAGGGACAGGGGGCTGGGGTGAAAAACTGTTTTTT. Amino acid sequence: CASTLQGTGGWGEKLFF.

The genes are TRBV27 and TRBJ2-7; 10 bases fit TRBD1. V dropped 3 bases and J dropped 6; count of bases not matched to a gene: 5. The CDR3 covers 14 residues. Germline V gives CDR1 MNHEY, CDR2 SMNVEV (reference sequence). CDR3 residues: CASSFWDRGGEQYF. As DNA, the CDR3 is TGTGCCAGCAGTTTTTGGGACAGGGGTGGCGAGCAGTACTTC.

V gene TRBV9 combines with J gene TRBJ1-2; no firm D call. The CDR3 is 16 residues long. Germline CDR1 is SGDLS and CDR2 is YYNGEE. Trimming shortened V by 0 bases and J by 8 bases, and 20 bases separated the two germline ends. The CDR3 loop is CASSVEYPTEKRGYTF. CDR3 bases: TGTGCCAGCAGCGTAGAATATCCGACCGAGAAGAGGGGCTACACCTTC.

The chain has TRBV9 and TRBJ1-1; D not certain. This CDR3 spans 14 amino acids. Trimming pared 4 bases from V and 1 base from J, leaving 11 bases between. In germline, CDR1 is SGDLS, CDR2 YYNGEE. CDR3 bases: TGTGCCAGCAGCCCCCGGTTGCAGAACACTGAAGCTTTCTTT. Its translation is CASSPRLQNTEAFF.

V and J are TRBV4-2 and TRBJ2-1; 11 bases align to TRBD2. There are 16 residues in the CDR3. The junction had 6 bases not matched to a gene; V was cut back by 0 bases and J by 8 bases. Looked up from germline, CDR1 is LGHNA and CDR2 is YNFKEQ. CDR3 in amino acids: CASSQEWVAGGDEQFF. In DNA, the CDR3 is TGTGCCAGCAGCCAAGAATGGGTAGCGGGAGGGGATGAGCAGTTCTTC.

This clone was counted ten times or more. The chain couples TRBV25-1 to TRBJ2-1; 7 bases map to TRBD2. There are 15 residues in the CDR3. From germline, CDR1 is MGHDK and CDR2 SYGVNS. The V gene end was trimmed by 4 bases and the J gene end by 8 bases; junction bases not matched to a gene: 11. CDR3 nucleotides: TGTGCCAGCAGTGCGAGCGGGAAATTCCATGATGAGCAGTTCTTC. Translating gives CASSASGKFHDEQFF.

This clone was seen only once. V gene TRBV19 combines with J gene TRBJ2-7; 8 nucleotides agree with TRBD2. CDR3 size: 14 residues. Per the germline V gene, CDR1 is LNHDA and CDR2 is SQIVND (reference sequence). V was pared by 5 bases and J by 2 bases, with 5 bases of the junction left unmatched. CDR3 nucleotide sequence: TGTGCCAGTAGTCTGGGACTAGGCACCTACGAGCAGTACTTC. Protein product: CASSLGLGTYEQYF.

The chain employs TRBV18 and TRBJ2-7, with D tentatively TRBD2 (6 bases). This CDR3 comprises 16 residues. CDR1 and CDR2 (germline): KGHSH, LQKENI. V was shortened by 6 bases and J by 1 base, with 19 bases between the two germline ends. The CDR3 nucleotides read TGTGCCAGCTCCCCGTTTATCCGGGACTCATCCTACGAGCAGTACTTC. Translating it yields CASSPFIRDSSYEQYF.

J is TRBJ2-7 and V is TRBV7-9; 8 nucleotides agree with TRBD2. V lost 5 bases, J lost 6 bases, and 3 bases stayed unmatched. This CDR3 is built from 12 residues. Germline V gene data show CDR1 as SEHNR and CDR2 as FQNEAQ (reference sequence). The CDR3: CASSLTSGEQYF. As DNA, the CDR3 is TGTGCCAGCAGCCTCACTAGCGGCGAGCAGTACTTC.

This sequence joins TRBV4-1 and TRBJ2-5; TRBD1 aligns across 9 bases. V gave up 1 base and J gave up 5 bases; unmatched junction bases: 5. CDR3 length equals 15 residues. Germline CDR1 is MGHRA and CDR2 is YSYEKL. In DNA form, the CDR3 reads TGCGCCAGCAGCCAAGTTGGACAGGGGAGGGAGACCCAGTACTTC. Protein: CASSQVGQGRETQYF.

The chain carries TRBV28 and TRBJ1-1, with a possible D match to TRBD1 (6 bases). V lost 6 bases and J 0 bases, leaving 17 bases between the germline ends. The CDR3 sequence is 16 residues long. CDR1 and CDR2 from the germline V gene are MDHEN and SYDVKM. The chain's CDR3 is CASSWGTSVMNTEAFF. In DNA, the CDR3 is TGTGCCAGCAGCTGGGGGACATCAGTCATGAACACTGAAGCTTTCTTT.

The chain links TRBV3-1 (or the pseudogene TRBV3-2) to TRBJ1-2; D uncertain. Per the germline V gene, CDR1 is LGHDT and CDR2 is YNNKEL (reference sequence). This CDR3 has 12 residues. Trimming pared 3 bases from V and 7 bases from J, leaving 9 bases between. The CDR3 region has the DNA TGTGCCAGCAGCCACCTCGAGAGTGGCTACACCTTC. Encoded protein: CASSHLESGYTF.

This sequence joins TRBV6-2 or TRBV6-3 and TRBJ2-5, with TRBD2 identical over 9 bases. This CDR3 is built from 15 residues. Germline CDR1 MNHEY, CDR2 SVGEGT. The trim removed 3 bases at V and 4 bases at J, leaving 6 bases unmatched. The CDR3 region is CASSYPLAGGETQYF. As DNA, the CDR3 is TGTGCCAGCAGTTATCCACTAGCGGGTGGAGAGACCCAGTACTTC.

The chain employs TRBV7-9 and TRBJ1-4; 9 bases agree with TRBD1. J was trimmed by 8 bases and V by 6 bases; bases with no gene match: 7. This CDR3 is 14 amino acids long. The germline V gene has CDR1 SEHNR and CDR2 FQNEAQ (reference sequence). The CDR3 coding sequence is TGTGCCAGCAGTATGACAGGGGGAAAAGAAAAACTGTTTTTT. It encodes CASSMTGGKEKLFF.

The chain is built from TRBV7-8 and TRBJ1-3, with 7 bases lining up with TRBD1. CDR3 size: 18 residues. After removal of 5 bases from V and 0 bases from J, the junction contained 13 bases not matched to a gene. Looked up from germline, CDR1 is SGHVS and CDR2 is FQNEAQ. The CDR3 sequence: CASSRYGGQVLSGNTIYF. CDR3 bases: TGTGCCAGCAGCCGTTACGGTGGACAGGTTCTCTCTGGAAACACCATATATTTT.

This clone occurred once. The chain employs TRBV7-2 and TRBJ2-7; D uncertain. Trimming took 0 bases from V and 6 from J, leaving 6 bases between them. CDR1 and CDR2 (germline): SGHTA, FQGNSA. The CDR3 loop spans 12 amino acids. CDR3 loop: CASSLAPLEQYF. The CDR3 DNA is TGTGCCAGCAGCTTAGCCCCCCTCGAGCAGTACTTC.

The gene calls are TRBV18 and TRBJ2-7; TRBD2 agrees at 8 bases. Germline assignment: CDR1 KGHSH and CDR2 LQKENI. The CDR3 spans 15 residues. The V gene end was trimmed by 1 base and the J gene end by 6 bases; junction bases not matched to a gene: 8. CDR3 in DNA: TGTGCCAGCTCACCACGAGCGGGAGAAATGGGCGAGCAGTACTTC. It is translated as CASSPRAGEMGEQYF.

The DNA for the CDR3 is TGTGCCAGCGGGACTAGCGGGAGGGCCGAACAGTATTACGAGCAGTACTTC. It specifies CASGTSGRAEQYYEQYF. V is TRBV28 and J is TRBJ2-7; 16 positions match TRBD2. The CDR3 runs to 17 residues. Germline V gene lookup returns CDR1 MDHEN and CDR2 SYDVKM. The ends lost 8 bases at V and 4 bases at J; junction bases unmatched: 11.

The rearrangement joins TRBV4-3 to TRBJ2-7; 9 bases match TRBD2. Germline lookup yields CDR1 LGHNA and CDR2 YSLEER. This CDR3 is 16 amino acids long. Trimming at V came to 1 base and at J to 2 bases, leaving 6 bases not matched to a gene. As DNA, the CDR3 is TGCGCCAGCAGCCAAGCTGAGACTAGCGGTACCTACGAGCAGTACTTC. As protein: CASSQAETSGTYEQYF.

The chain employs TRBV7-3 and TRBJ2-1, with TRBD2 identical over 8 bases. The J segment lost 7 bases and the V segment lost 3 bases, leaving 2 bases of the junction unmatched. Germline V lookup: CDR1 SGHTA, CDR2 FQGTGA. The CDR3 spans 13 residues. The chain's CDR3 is CASSFAGGNEQFF. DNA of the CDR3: TGTGCCAGCAGCTTTGCGGGAGGAAATGAGCAGTTCTTC.

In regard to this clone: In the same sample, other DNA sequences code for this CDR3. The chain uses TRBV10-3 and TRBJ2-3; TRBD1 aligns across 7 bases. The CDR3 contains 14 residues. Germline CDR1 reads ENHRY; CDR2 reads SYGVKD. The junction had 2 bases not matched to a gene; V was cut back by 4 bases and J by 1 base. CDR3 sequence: CAISGGTGTDTQYF. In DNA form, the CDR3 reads TGTGCCATCAGTGGAGGGACAGGCACAGATACGCAGTATTTT.

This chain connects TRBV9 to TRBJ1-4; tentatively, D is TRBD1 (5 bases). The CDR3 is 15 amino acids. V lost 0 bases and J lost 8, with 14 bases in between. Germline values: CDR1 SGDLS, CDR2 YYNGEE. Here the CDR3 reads CASSVAGGMGEKLFF. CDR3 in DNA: TGTGCCAGCAGCGTAGCTGGGGGGATGGGAGAAAAACTGTTTTTT.

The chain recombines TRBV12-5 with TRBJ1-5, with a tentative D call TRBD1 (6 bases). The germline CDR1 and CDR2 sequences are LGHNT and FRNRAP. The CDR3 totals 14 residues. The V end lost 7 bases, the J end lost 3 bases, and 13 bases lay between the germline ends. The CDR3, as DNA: TGTGCTAGTGCACCCCGGGACACCAATCAGCCCCAGCATTTT. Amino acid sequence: CASAPRDTNQPQHF.

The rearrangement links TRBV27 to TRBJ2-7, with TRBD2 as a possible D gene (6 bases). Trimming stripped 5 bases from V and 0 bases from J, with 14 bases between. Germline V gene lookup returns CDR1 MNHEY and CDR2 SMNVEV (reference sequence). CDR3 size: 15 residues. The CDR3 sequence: CASSALAMSSYEQYF. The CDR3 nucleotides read TGTGCCAGCAGTGCCCTAGCGATGAGCTCCTACGAGCAGTACTTC.

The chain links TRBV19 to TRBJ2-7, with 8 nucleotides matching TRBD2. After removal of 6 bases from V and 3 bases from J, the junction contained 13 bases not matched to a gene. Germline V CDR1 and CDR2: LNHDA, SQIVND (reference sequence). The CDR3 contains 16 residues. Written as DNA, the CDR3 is TGTGCCAGTAGAAAGGGGGGAGCTAGCGGGCACTACGAGCAGTACTTC. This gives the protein CASRKGGASGHYEQYF.

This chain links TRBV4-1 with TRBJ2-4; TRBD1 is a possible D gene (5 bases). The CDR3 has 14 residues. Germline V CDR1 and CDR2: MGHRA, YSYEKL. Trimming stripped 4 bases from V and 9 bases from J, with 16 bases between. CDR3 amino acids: CASSPHPKGRIQYF. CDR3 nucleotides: TGCGCCAGCAGCCCGCACCCTAAGGGGCGCATTCAGTACTTC.